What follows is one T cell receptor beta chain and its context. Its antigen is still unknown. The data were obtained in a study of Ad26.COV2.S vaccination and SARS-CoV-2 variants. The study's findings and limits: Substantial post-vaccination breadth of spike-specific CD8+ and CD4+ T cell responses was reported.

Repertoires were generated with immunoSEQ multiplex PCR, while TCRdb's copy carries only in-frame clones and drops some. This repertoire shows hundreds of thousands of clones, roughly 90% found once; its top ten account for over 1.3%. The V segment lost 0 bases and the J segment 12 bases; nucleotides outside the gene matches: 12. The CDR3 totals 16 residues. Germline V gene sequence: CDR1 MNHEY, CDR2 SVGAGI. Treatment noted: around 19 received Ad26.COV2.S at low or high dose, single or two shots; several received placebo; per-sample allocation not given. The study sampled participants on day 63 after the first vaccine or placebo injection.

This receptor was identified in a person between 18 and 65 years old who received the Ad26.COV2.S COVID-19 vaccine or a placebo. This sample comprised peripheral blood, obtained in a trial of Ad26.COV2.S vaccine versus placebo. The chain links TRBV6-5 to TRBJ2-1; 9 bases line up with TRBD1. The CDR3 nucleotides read TGTGCCAGCAGTTACTCCGGCATCCCACAGGGGGCGAGGCAGTTCTTC. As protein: CASSYSGIPQGARQFF.